This TCR beta chain comes out of a study of cytomegalovirus exposure and HLA in healthy donors. Overall study context: From donors who were HLA-typed, an early data release held approximately 84 million unique TCRs. Findings and limits, study-wide: The study carried out a later analysis of TCR beta sequences. It associated some 18,000 of them with specific HLA alleles at a false discovery rate of 0.05.

The PCR contained 60 Vbeta and 13 Jbeta primers. Sequencing used immunoSEQ multiplex PCR; TCRdb keeps in-frame clones, though not all of them. The data contain 80,000 or so clones, 65% to 80% of them seen just once; the ten biggest clones take up roughly 10%. Notes on this clone: The antigen remains undetermined.

The sequenced material came from PBMCs. The origin of this receptor is a woman in her 40s in good health and CMV-seropositive.

CDR3 sequence: CATTLGADYGYTF. CDR3 nucleotides: TGTGCCACCACCCTTGGGGCCGATTATGGCTACACCTTC. V is TRBV15 and J is TRBJ1-2, with D perhaps TRBD1 (5 bases). CDR3 size: 13 residues. The germline V and J ends were trimmed by 7 bases and 5 bases, with 14 bases remaining between them. Germline CDR1 is LNHNV and CDR2 is YYDKDF (reference sequence).